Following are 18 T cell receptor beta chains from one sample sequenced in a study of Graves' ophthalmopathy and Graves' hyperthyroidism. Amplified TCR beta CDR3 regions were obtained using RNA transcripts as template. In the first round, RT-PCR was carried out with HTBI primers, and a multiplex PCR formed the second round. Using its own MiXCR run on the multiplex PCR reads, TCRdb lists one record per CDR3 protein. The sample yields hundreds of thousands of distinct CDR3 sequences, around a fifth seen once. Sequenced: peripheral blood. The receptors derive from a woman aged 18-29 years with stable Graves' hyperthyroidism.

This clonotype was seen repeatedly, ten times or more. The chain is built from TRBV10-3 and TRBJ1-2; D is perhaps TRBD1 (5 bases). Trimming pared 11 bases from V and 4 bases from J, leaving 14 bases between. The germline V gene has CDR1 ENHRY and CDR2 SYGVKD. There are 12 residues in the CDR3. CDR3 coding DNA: TGTGCCGTGTCGAGTGGGACCTATGGCTACACCTTC. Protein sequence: CAVSSGTYGYTF.

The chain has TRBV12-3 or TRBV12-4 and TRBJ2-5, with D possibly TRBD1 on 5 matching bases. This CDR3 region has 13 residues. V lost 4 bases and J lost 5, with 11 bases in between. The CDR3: CASSCGQRETQYF. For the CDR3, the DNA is TGTGCCAGCAGTTGCGGACAAAGGGAGACCCAGTACTTC.

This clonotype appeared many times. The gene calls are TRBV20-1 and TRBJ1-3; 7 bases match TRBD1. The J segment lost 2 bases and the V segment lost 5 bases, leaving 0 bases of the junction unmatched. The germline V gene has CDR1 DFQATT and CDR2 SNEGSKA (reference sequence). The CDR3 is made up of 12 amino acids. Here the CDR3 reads CSAQGAGNTIYF. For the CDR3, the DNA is TGCAGTGCTCAGGGGGCTGGAAACACCATATATTTT.

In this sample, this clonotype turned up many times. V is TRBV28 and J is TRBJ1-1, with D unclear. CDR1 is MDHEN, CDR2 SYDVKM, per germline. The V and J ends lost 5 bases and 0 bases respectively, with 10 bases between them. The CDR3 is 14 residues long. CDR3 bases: TGTGCCAGCAGTCCAGGAGCCTTGAACACTGAAGCTTTCTTT. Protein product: CASSPGALNTEAFF.

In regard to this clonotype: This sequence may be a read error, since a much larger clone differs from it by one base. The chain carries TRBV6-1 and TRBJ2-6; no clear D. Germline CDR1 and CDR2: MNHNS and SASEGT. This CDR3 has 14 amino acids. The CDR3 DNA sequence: TGTGCCAGCAGAACAGTGTCTGGGTCCAACGTCCTGACTTTC. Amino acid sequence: CASRTVSGSNVLTF.

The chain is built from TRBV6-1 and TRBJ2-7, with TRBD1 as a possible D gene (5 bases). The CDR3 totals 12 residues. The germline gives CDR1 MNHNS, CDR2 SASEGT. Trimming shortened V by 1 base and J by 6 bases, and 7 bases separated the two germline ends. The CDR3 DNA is TGTGCCAGCAGTGAAGTTAGGGGCGAGCAGTACTTC. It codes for CASSEVRGEQYF.

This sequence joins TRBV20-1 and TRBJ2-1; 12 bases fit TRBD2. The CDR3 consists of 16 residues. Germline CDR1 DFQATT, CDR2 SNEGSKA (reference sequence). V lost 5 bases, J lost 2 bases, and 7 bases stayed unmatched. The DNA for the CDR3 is TGCAGTGCTGACCCGGGACTAGCGGGCGCCTACAATGAGCAGTTCTTC. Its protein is CSADPGLAGAYNEQFF.

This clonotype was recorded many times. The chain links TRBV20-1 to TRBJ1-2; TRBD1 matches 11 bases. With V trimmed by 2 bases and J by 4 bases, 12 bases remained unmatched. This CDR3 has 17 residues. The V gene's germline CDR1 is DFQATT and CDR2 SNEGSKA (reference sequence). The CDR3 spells CSARPRTGGSLLYGYTF. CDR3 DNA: TGCAGTGCTAGACCCCGGACAGGGGGCTCCCTCCTCTATGGCTACACCTTC.

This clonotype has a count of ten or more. Here the CDR3 DNA reads TGTGCCAGTAGTGTAGCGGAGACCTCCTACGAGCAGTACTTC. It specifies CASSVAETSYEQYF. The V and J genes are TRBV19 and TRBJ2-7; tentative D call: TRBD2 (6 bases). The V and J ends lost 5 bases and 0 bases respectively, with 11 bases between them. The CDR3 loop spans 14 amino acids. Germline assignment: CDR1 LNHDA and CDR2 SQIVND (reference sequence).

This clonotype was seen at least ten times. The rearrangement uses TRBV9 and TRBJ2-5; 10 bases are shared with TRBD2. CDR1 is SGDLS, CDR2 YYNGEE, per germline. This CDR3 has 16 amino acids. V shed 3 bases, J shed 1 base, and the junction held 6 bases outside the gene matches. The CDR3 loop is CASSGPGLAFQETQYF. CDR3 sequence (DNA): TGTGCCAGCAGCGGCCCGGGACTAGCGTTCCAAGAGACCCAGTACTTC.

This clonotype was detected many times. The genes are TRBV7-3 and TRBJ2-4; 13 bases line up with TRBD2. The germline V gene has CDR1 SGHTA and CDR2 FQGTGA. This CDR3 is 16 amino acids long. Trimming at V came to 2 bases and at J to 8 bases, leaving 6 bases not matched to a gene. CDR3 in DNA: TGTGCCAGCAGCTTAGGTCCTGGACTAGCGGGAGACATTCAGTACTTC. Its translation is CASSLGPGLAGDIQYF. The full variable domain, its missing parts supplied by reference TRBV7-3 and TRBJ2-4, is GAGVSQTPSNKVTEKGKYVELRCDPISGHTALYWYRQSLGQGPEFLIYFQGTGAADDSGLPNDRFFAVRPEGSVSTLKIQRTERGDSAVYLCASSLGPGLAGDIQYFGAGTRLSVL.

The CDR3 DNA reads TGTGCCAGCAGTCGGCCGGGACAGGGCTCCTTAAACCCCTCTGGAAACACCATATATTTT. Its translation is CASSRPGQGSLNPSGNTIYF. This chain links TRBV5-4 with TRBJ1-3; 9 bases line up with TRBD1. The CDR3 extends over 20 amino acids. The germline CDR1 and CDR2 sequences are SGHNT and YYREEE (reference sequence). J was trimmed by 0 bases and V by 5 bases; bases with no gene match: 18.

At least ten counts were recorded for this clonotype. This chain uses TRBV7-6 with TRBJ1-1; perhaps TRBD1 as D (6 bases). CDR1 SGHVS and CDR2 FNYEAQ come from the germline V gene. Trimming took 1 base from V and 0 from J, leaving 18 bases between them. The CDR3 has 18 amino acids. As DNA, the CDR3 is TGTGCCAGCAGCTTAGGCTCGGGACATTCACCCATGAACACTGAAGCTTTCTTT. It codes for CASSLGSGHSPMNTEAFF.

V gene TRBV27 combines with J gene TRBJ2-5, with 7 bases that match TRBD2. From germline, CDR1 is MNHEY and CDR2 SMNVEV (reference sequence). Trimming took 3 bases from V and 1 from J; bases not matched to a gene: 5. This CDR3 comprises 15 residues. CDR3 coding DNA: TGTGCCAGCAGTTTCCGGGGACTACGCCAAGAGACCCAGTACTTC. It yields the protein CASSFRGLRQETQYF.

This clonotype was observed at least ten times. The CDR3 loop reads CASSLGQGGEQYF. DNA for the CDR3: TGTGCCAGCAGTTTAGGGCAGGGAGGCGAGCAGTACTTC. The V gene is TRBV12-3 or TRBV12-4, the J gene TRBJ2-7; tentatively, D is TRBD2 (6 bases). Between the trimmed V and J ends, which lost 1 base and 6 bases, there was a span of 10 bases. The CDR3 runs to 13 residues.

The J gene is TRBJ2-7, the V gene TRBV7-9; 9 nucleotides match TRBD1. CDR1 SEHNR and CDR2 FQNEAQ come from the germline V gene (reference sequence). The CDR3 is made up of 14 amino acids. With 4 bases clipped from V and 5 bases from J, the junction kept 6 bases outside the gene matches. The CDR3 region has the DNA TGTGCCAGCAGCTCCGGGACAGGGCGGCACGAGCAGTACTTC. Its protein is CASSSGTGRHEQYF.

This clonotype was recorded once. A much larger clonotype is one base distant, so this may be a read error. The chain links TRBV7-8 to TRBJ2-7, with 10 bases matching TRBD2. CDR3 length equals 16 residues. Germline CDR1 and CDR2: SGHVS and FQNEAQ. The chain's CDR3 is CASTLEREGLRYEQYF. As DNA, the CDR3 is TGTGCCAGCACCTTAGAGCGGGAGGGCCTCCGGTACGAGCAGTACTTC.

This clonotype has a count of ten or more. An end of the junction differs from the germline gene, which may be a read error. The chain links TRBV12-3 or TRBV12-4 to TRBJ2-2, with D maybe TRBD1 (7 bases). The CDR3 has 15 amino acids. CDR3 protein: CASSFRTGFMGGLFF. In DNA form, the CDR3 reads TGTGCCAGCAGTTTCCGGACAGGCTTTATGGGGGGGCTGTTTTTT.